A selection of T cell receptor beta chains follows, all from one sample in a study of T cell responses to AZD1222 COVID-19 vaccine. The data were produced by immunoSEQ multiplex PCR, yet TCRdb's version contains in-frame clones alone and is incomplete. The sample includes some 130,000 clones, around 90% seen only once; the top ten take under 3%. The sample in question was peripheral blood, obtained 28 days after the second AZD1222 dose. The receptors shown here come from an adult who received the AZD1222 COVID-19 vaccine. CDR3s include the opening cysteine and the closing phenylalanine or tryptophan. A D gene is named only where the DNA matches it firmly. Some rows have no size entry. The others give once, few or many, or a class for an expanded clone.

>TRBJ1-3|TRBD1|.|TRBV13
TGTGCCAGCAGAACGACAGGGGGAACTGGAAACACCATATATTTT
CASRTTGGTGNTIYF
>TRBJ1-2|.|.|TRBV5-6
TGTGCCAGCACCCTTCGGCCTTCGATTGGCTACACCTTC
CASTLRPSIGYTF
>TRBJ2-1|TRBD1|.|TRBV7-3
TGTGCCAGCAGCTTAACGGGCAGGGGGCAGAATGAGCAGTTCTTC
CASSLTGRGQNEQFF
>TRBJ1-1|.|.|TRBV12-3/TRBV12-4
TGTGCCAGCAGTTTTGGCCATGAAGCTTTCTTT
CASSFGHEAFF
>TRBJ2-2|TRBD2|.|TRBV4-3
TGCGCCAGCAGCCAATGGCAGGGACTAGGGCCCGGGGAGCTGTTTTTT
CASSQWQGLGPGELFF
>TRBJ2-7|TRBD1|.|TRBV19
TGTGCCAGTAGCCGGGACAGTACATACGAGCAGTACTTC
CASSRDSTYEQYF
>TRBJ2-3|.|.|TRBV29-1
TGCAGCGTTGAAGGAGGGCAGGGGTACACAGATACGCAGTATTTT
CSVEGGQGYTDTQYF
>TRBJ1-2|.|.|TRBV7-9
TGTGCCAGCAGCTTAGCCGTACAACTTCCCTATGGCTACACCTTC
CASSLAVQLPYGYTF
>TRBJ1-2|.|.|TRBV28
TGTGCCAGCTACGAGAGCCGTAGTTATGGCTACACCTTC
CASYESRSYGYTF
>TRBJ2-7|TRBD1|.|TRBV7-9
TGTGCCAGCAGCTCCGACAGGGGTCCTCTCTACGAGCAGTACTTC
CASSSDRGPLYEQYF
>TRBJ2-3|TRBD2|few|TRBV11-3
TGTGCCAGCAGCATCGGGGGGGACTCCTTTAGCACAGATACGCAGTATTTT
CASSIGGDSFSTDTQYF
>TRBJ2-2|TRBD1|.|TRBV7-9
TGTGCCAGCACCCCTACAGGGGCGAACACCGGGGAGCTGTTTTTT
CASTPTGANTGELFF
>TRBJ1-2|.|.|TRBV28
TGTGCCAGCAGTTTAAGGATTTATAGATCCGGGAAGTCTAACTATGGCTACACCTTC
CASSLRIYRSGKSNYGYTF
>TRBJ2-3|.|.|TRBV19
TGTGCCAGTACGGACCGAGGGGACACAGATACGCAGTATTTT
CASTDRGDTDTQYF
>TRBJ1-5|.|.|TRBV3-1/TRBV3-2
TGTGCCAGCAGCCAAGACCTTACCCAGCCCCAGCATTTT
CASSQDLTQPQHF
>TRBJ1-1|.|.|TRBV9
TGTGCCAGCAGCGAGGCGGGGAGGCAGACTGAAGCTTTCTTT
CASSEAGRQTEAFF
>TRBJ1-5|.|.|TRBV30
TGTGCCTGGAGTGATAATCCAAATCAGCCCCAGCATTTT
CAWSDNPNQPQHF
>TRBJ1-2|.|.|TRBV21-1
TGTGCCACACTACGACAGAGGGGCATTCATCCCCTAGGGGAACAATATGGCTACACCTTC
CATLRQRGIHPLGEQYGYTF
>TRBJ2-2|.|once|TRBV6-5
TGTGCCAGCAGTTACCTCGATAGACAGATGACCGGGGAGCTGTTTTTT
CASSYLDRQMTGELFF
>TRBJ2-2|.|.|TRBV19
TGTGCCAGTAGTATGCCTCGCGTAGTTGTACTTCCCGGGGAGCTGTTTTTT
CASSMPRVVVLPGELFF
>TRBJ1-6|.|.|TRBV2
TGTGCCAGCAGATTGGGATCACCCCTCCACTTT
CASRLGSPLHF
>TRBJ2-6|.|.|TRBV7-2
TGTGCCAGGGGTGTTGAATCTGGGGCCAACGTCCTGACTTTC
CARGVESGANVLTF
>TRBJ2-3|.|.|TRBV4-3
TGCGCCAGCAGCCAAGATCAGGGGCTGAATACGCAGTATTTT
CASSQDQGLNTQYF
>TRBJ1-1|.|few|TRBV12-3/TRBV12-4
TGTGCCAGCAGCGCGGGATTGGGCACTGAAGCTTTCTTT
CASSAGLGTEAFF
>TRBJ1-5|.|.|TRBV19
TGTGCCAGTAGTGGGAGGGAAGGAGGCAATCAGCCCCAGCATTTT
CASSGREGGNQPQHF
>TRBJ1-2|.|.|TRBV5-1
TGCGCCAGCAGCTTTCGGGCGACCTTC
CASSFRATF
>TRBJ1-5|.|.|TRBV5-1
TGCGCCAGCAGCTCCGGGACCCCGGGGGGTCAGCCCCAGCATTTT
CASSSGTPGGQPQHF
>TRBJ2-7|.|.|TRBV6-5
TGTGCCAGCAGGGATGGTGTCTCTCAGCAGTACTTC
CASRDGVSQQYF
>TRBJ1-6|.|.|TRBV7-2
TGTGCCAGCAGCTTAGTGAAGGGCCCCGACTCACCCCTCCACTTT
CASSLVKGPDSPLHF
>TRBJ1-2|.|.|TRBV7-9
TGTGCCAGCAGCTTAACCCCCCGTAAAAATGGCTACACCTTC
CASSLTPRKNGYTF
>TRBJ1-5|.|.|TRBV28
TGTGCCAGCAGTCCGATGGGTAGCGGTTCGGGCCTCAATCAGCCCCAGCATTTT
CASSPMGSGSGLNQPQHF
>TRBJ1-3|.|.|TRBV19
TGTGCCAGTAGTATCGACAGGAGCCCTGGAAACACCATATATTTT
CASSIDRSPGNTIYF
>TRBJ1-1|.|.|TRBV24-1
TGTGCCACCACGTGGGGAGTGAACACTGAAGCTTTCTTT
CATTWGVNTEAFF
>TRBJ1-1|.|.|TRBV29-1
TGCAGCTCATCTTTGGGAGGGAACACTGAAGCTTTCTTT
CSSSLGGNTEAFF
>TRBJ1-5|.|.|TRBV6-2/TRBV6-3
TGTGCCAGCAGTTACAACAGGGGCAATCAGCCCCAGCATTTT
CASSYNRGNQPQHF
>TRBJ1-3|.|.|TRBV9
TGTGCCAGCGGTGGCAGGGCGGGAAACACCATATATTTT
CASGGRAGNTIYF
>TRBJ2-3|TRBD2|.|TRBV7-3
TGTGCCAGCAGCTCCCCTAGCGGGGGGCATTCGGGTACGCAGTATTTT
CASSSPSGGHSGTQYF
>TRBJ1-3|.|.|TRBV18
TGTGCCAGCTCAGCGGGACACTTCTCTGGAAACACCATATATTTT
CASSAGHFSGNTIYF
>TRBJ1-4|.|.|TRBV7-9
TGTGCCAGCAGCATCCGCAATGAAAAACTGTTTTTT
CASSIRNEKLFF
>TRBJ1-5|.|.|TRBV6-5
TGTGCCAGCTCACATCAGGGAAGTCAGCCCCAGCATTTT
CASSHQGSQPQHF
>TRBJ1-1|.|.|TRBV18
TGTGCCAGCTCACCTGGGGGGCCGAACACTGAAGCTTTCTTT
CASSPGGPNTEAFF
>TRBJ2-1|.|.|TRBV7-3
TGTGCCAGCAGCTTTTCAGGGGCCAATGAGCAGTTCTTC
CASSFSGANEQFF
>TRBJ2-5|.|.|TRBV5-1
TGCGCCAGCAGCTTGGGGGCACGGTGGTACCAAGAGACCCAGTACTTC
CASSLGARWYQETQYF
>TRBJ2-7|.|.|TRBV4-3
TGCGCCAGCAGCCATGCCCCCCCTGGGCAAAGTCCCTCCTACGAGCAGTACTTC
CASSHAPPGQSPSYEQYF
>TRBJ1-1|.|.|TRBV28
TGTGCCAGCAGTCCCCCAACGTTGAGGGCTTTCTTT
CASSPPTLRAFF
>TRBJ1-3|.|.|TRBV6-6
TGTGCCAGCAGTTACCCCCCCAGGGGATCTGGAAACACCATATATTTT
CASSYPPRGSGNTIYF
>TRBJ1-1|.|few|TRBV5-4
TGTGCCAGCAGCCCGGGGGCCGGGATGAACACTGAAGCTTTCTTT
CASSPGAGMNTEAFF
>TRBJ1-5|.|.|TRBV10-3
TGTGCCATCAGTGAGCCCAATCAGCCCCAGCATTTT
CAISEPNQPQHF
>TRBJ1-1|.|.|TRBV5-1
TGCGCCAGCAGCTGGGGGACCCTGGTCACTGAAGCTTTCTTT
CASSWGTLVTEAFF
>TRBJ1-3|.|.|TRBV11-1
TGTGCCAGCAGCTACGGTCCTAAGCCTGGAAACACCATATATTTT
CASSYGPKPGNTIYF